Listed below are T cell receptor beta chains from one sample, sequenced in a study of radiotherapy plus CTLA-4 blockade in lung cancer. This table comes from immunoSEQ multiplex PCR, and its TCRdb copy is limited to in-frame clones, with some not included. This sample carries 55,000 to 80,000 clones, about nine tenths of them seen once, and the ten largest clones take 35% to 50%. The sequences come from peripheral blood, collected from a patient treated with radiotherapy plus ipilimumab. The receptors shown here come from a human donor with non-small cell lung cancer that progressed on radiotherapy plus ipilimumab. The conserved cysteine and the conserved F or W are not part of the CDR3 here. Fields, in order: V gene, J gene, CDR3 protein.

V gene: TRBV11-1; J gene: TRBJ2-7; CDR3 protein: ASSFGHLLNYEQY
V gene: TRBV6-4; J gene: TRBJ2-3; CDR3 protein: ASSPTGGTDTQY
V gene: TRBV5-4; J gene: TRBJ2-7; CDR3 protein: ASSLVVQGAHEQY
V gene: TRBV10-1; J gene: TRBJ2-1; CDR3 protein: ASSESRFDDPNEQF
V gene: TRBV19; J gene: TRBJ2-1; CDR3 protein: ASSMASYNEQF
V gene: TRBV19; J gene: TRBJ2-1; CDR3 protein: ASETGAYNEQF
V gene: TRBV19; J gene: TRBJ2-2; CDR3 protein: ASSKRLADSGELF
V gene: TRBV5-8; J gene: TRBJ1-5; CDR3 protein: ASSLTGPHQPQH
V gene: TRBV5-1; J gene: TRBJ2-1; CDR3 protein: ASSPREFKGDEQF
V gene: TRBV6-6; J gene: TRBJ1-3; CDR3 protein: ASTYGGSGNTIY
V gene: TRBV5-1; J gene: TRBJ2-5; CDR3 protein: ASSTAWSGGQETQY
V gene: TRBV28; J gene: TRBJ1-5; CDR3 protein: ASTRGAGGVGHQPQH
V gene: TRBV18; J gene: TRBJ1-3; CDR3 protein: ASSPPGNQNTIY
V gene: TRBV9; J gene: TRBJ2-5; CDR3 protein: ASSVDSRGTQY
V gene: TRBV28; J gene: TRBJ1-5; CDR3 protein: ASSPRQGNQPQH
V gene: TRBV18; J gene: TRBJ2-5; CDR3 protein: ASSPLTTSGSETQY
V gene: TRBV4-1; J gene: TRBJ2-1; CDR3 protein: ASSVSRNEQF
V gene: TRBV6-1; J gene: TRBJ2-6; CDR3 protein: ASSEEALAGPQFSGANVLT